The T cell receptor (beta chain) under discussion was sequenced for a study of T cells after yellow fever vaccination. The CDR3 is 12 residues long. V was pared by 8 bases and J by 1 base, with 7 bases between. Germline CDR1 and CDR2: MNHNY and SVGAGI (reference sequence). Study results and caveats: Post-booster repertoires contained most primary-vaccination clones again (roughly 95% CD4, roughly 91% CD8). A secondary response was less intense yet reached its peak sooner, at day 5 versus 15.

A word on this clonotype: No antigen is known for it.

MiXCR, applied by TCRdb to the 5' RACE reads, yields one record per CDR3 protein. The table has about 310,000 distinct CDR3 sequences, less than 4.5% seen once; the top ten hold around a quarter. The TCR originated in a man between 18 and 35 years old who received the YFV17D yellow fever vaccine. This sample comprised PBMCs, obtained on the day of the yellow fever booster vaccination. V and J are TRBV6-6 and TRBJ2-3, with D unclear. The DNA of the CDR3 is TGTGCCAGCGGTCTACGCACAGATACGCAGTATTTT. This sequence encodes CASGLRTDTQYF.